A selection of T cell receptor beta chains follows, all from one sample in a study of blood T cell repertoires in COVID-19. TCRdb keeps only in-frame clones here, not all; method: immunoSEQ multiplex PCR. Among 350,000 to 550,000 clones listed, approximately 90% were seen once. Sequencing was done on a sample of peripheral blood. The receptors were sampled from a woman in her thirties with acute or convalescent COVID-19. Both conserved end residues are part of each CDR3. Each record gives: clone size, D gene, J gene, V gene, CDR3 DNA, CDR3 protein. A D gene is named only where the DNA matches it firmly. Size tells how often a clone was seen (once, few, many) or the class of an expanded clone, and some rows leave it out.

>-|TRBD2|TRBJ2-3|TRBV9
TGTGCCAGCAGCCCACGGGGGGTAAGCACAGATACGCAGTATTTT
CASSPRGVSTDTQYF
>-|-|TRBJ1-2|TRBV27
TGTGCCAGCAGAAAAACAGGGTCCTATGGCTACACCTTC
CASRKTGSYGYTF
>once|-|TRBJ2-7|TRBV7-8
TGTGCCAGCAGCCTCGAAGTGACAGGGACTTCCTCCTACGAGCAGTACTTC
CASSLEVTGTSSYEQYF
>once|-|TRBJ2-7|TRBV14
TGTGCCAGCAGCCAAGTTTACTACCGGGGCGAGCAGTACTTC
CASSQVYYRGEQYF
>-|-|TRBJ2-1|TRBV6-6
TGTGCCAGCACTCTCGAGGCGGGTGAGCAGTTCTTC
CASTLEAGEQFF
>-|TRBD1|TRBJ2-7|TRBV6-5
TGTGCCAGCAGTTATTTGACAGGGGCCTCCTACGAGCAGTACTTC
CASSYLTGASYEQYF
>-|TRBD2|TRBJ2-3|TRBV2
TGTGCCAGCAGTGCCAGCGGGGGTCCAGATACGCAGTATTTT
CASSASGGPDTQYF
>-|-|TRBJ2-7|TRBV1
TGCACCATCACCATCAAGGGACTAGTGATGTACGAGCAGTACTTC
CTITIKGLVMYEQYF
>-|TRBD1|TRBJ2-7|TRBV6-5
TGTGCCAGCAGTTACTCTACAGGGGGTTTCTACGAGCAGTACTTC
CASSYSTGGFYEQYF
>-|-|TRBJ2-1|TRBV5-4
TGTGCCAGCAGCTTCCATGGGAGACTGGAGCAGTTCTTC
CASSFHGRLEQFF
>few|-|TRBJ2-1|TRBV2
TGTGCCAGCATTCCCGGGGTTAGCCATGAGCAGTTCTTC
CASIPGVSHEQFF
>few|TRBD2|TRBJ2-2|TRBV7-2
TGTGCCAGCAGCGCCGGACTAGCGGGGGGTCACCGGGAGCTGTTTTTT
CASSAGLAGGHRELFF
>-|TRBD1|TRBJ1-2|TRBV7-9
TGTGCCAGCAGCTTAGGGGGACAGAGCTATGGCTACACCTTC
CASSLGGQSYGYTF
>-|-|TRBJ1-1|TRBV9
TGTGCCAGCAGCGTAGGATCGGGGAGGGCTACTGAAGCTTTCTTT
CASSVGSGRATEAFF
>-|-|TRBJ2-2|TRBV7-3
TGTGCCAGAACAGGGTTGAACACCGGGGAGCTGTTTTTT
CARTGLNTGELFF
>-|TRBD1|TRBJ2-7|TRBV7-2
TGTGCCAGCAGCTTAGTGGCGGGACAGGGGGTCGAACAGTACTTC
CASSLVAGQGVEQYF
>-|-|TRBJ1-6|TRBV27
TGTGCCAGCTCCTCTGGGAGCTCCTATAATTCACCCCTCCACTTT
CASSSGSSYNSPLHF
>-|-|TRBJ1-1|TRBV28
TGTGCCAGCATCCCGGGACATCTGAACACTGAAGCTTTCTTT
CASIPGHLNTEAFF
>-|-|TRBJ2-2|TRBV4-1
TGCGCCAGCAGCCAAGTCCAGGGGCGGAACACCGGGGAGCTGTTTTTT
CASSQVQGRNTGELFF
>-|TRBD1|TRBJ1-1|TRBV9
TGTGCCAGCAGCGTCACAGGACAGGACTTTGAAGCTTTCTTT
CASSVTGQDFEAFF